These 12 T cell receptor beta chains originate from one sample sequenced in a study of CD8 T cells in Susac syndrome. RNA in amounts of roughly 0.5 to 1 ug was reverse transcribed with random hexamers. In TCRdb, the immunoSEQ multiplex PCR reads were re-called with MiXCR into one record per CDR3 protein. Among about 440,000 distinct CDR3 sequences listed, more than 80% were seen once. The sequenced sample was CD8+ T cells from PBMCs. These receptors came from a human donor with multiple sclerosis.

The chain carries TRBV7-9 and TRBJ2-7; D possibly matches TRBD1 or TRBD2 (5 bases each). The CDR3 loop spans 16 amino acids. CDR1 is SEHNR, CDR2 FQNEAQ, per germline (reference sequence). V lost 5 bases and J 4 bases, leaving 21 bases between the germline ends. CDR3 residues: CASSTRDAPESYEQYF. CDR3 nucleotides: TGTGCCAGCAGCACCCGGGACGCACCAGAATCTTACGAGCAGTACTTC.

The chain is built from TRBV7-9 and TRBJ1-5; the D gene is possibly TRBD1 (5 bases). Between the trimmed V and J ends, which lost 5 bases and 0 bases, there was a span of 17 bases. Germline CDR1 is SEHNR and CDR2 is FQNEAQ (reference sequence). The CDR3 spans 17 residues. The CDR3 DNA reads as TGTGCCAGCAGCCAGGGAAGTGCAGGGTATAGCAATCAGCCCCAGCATTTT. Protein: CASSQGSAGYSNQPQHF.

The genes are TRBV23-1 and TRBJ1-5; D is possibly TRBD1 (5 bases). TRBV23-1 is recorded as an ORF, its role being uncertain. The ends were cut back, 3 bases at V and 6 bases at J, with 18 bases in the middle. This CDR3 region has 16 residues. CDR3 sequence: CASSHHKFRVSQPQHF. As DNA, the CDR3 is TGCGCCAGCAGTCACCATAAATTCAGGGTTAGTCAGCCCCAGCATTTT.

The V and J genes are TRBV7-9 and TRBJ2-5; TRBD1 matches 8 bases. CDR1 is SEHNR and CDR2 is FQNEAQ in the germline V gene (reference sequence). CDR3 length: 15 residues. Trimming removed 5 bases from V and 4 bases from J; junction bases left unmatched: 9. The CDR3 sequence is CASSPLDTGGETQYF. Here the CDR3 DNA reads TGTGCCAGCAGCCCCTTGGACACAGGGGGAGAGACCCAGTACTTC.

This chain links TRBV20-1 with TRBJ2-7; D not certain. V dropped 2 bases and J dropped 6 bases, with 11 bases sitting between them. CDR1 is DFQATT, CDR2 SNEGSKA, per germline (reference sequence). This CDR3 comprises 12 residues. The CDR3 nucleotides are TGCAGTGCTAGATTTGAGACCTCCGAGCAGTACTTC. It is translated as CSARFETSEQYF.

J is TRBJ1-1 and V is TRBV20-1; a possible D gene is TRBD1 (5 bases). CDR1 DFQATT and CDR2 SNEGSKA come from the germline V gene (reference sequence). The CDR3 covers 14 residues. Trimming pared 0 bases from V and 1 base from J, leaving 9 bases between. The CDR3 sequence: CSARDPTANTEAFF. The CDR3 coding sequence is TGCAGTGCTAGAGACCCGACAGCGAACACTGAAGCTTTCTTT.

The rearrangement joins TRBV27 to TRBJ2-3, with D hard to call. V lost 0 bases and J lost 4, with 5 bases in between. CDR3 length equals 13 residues. The germline V gene has CDR1 MNHEY and CDR2 SMNVEV (reference sequence). CDR3 in amino acids: CASSLSFPDTQYF. For the CDR3, the DNA is TGTGCCAGCAGTTTATCGTTCCCAGATACGCAGTATTTT.

The genes are TRBV20-1 and TRBJ2-3; 8 nucleotides agree with TRBD2. V lost 0 bases, J lost 7 bases, and 12 bases stayed unmatched. The CDR3 runs to 16 residues. CDR1 and CDR2 from the germline V gene are DFQATT and SNEGSKA (reference sequence). This CDR3 is CSARDRAGARINTQYF. The CDR3 DNA reads TGCAGTGCTAGAGATAGAGCGGGAGCTCGTATAAATACGCAGTATTTT.

The gene calls are TRBV7-9 and TRBJ1-3; D gene unclear. V shed 2 bases and J shed 0 bases, with 11 bases lying between them. The V gene's germline CDR1 is SEHNR and CDR2 FQNEAQ (reference sequence). CDR3 size: 16 residues. The CDR3 nucleotides are TGTGCCAGCAGCTTATCCCCGAAGTACTCTGGAAACACCATATATTTT. Its translation is CASSLSPKYSGNTIYF.

The CDR3 spells CASSYLTPLARSGANVLTF. In DNA, the CDR3 is TGTGCCAGCAGTTACCTAACCCCACTCGCTCGTTCAGGGGCCAACGTCCTGACTTTC. V is TRBV28 and J is TRBJ2-6; D uncertain. CDR1 MDHEN and CDR2 SYDVKM come from the germline V gene. V was shortened by 4 bases and J by 4 bases, with 23 bases between the two germline ends. The CDR3 sequence is 19 residues long.

The V call is TRBV4-1, the J call TRBJ2-3, with TRBD2 matching over 7 bases. V was clipped by 2 bases and J by 6 bases; unmatched bases: 11. This CDR3 contains 16 residues. Germline V gene lookup returns CDR1 MGHRA and CDR2 YSYEKL. CDR3: CASSQSWAGVLDTQYF. The CDR3 nucleotides are TGCGCCAGCAGCCAAAGCTGGGCGGGAGTGCTGGATACGCAGTATTTT.

The chain recombines TRBV4-1 with TRBJ2-7; D remains ambiguous. Germline loops: CDR1 MGHRA, CDR2 YSYEKL. This CDR3 is built from 15 residues. The ends were cut back, 2 bases at V and 0 bases at J, with 11 bases in the middle. The DNA of the CDR3 is TGCGCCAGCAGCCAACGGACGGAAAGCTCCTACGAGCAGTACTTC. The encoded protein is CASSQRTESSYEQYF.